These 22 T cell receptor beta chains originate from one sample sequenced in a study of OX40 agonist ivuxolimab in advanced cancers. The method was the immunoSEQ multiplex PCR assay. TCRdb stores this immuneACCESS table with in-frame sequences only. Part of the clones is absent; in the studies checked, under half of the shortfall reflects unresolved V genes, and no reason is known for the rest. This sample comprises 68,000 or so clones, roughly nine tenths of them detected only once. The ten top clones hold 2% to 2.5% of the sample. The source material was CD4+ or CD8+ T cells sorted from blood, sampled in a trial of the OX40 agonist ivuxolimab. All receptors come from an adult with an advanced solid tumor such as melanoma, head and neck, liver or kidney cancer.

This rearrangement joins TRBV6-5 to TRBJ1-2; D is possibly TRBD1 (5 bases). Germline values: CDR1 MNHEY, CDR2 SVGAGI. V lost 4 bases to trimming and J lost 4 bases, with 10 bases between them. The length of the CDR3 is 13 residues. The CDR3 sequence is CASSSSGGYGYTF. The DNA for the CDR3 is TGTGCCAGCAGTTCCAGCGGGGGCTATGGCTACACCTTC.

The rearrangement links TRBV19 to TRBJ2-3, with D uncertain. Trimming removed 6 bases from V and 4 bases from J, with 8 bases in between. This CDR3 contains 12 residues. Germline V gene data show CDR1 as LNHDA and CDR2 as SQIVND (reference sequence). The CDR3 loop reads CASRGRADTQYF. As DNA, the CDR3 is TGTGCCAGTAGGGGTAGGGCAGATACGCAGTATTTT.

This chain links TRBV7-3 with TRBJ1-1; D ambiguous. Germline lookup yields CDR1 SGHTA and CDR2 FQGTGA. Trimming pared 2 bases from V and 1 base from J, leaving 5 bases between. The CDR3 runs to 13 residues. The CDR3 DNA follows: TGTGCCAGCAGCTTACAACCGAACACTGAAGCTTTCTTT. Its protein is CASSLQPNTEAFF.

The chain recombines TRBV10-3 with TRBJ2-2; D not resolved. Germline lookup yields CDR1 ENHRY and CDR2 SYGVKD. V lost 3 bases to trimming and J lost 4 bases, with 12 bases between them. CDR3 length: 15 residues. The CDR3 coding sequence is TGTGCCATCAGTGACCCCTTACGGACCACCGGGGAGCTGTTTTTT. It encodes CAISDPLRTTGELFF.

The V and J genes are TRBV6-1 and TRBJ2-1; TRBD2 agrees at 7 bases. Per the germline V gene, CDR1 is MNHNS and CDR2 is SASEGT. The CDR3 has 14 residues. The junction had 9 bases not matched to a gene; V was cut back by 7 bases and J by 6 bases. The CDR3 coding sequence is TGTGCCAGCACCAATCTTGGGGAGGGCAATGAGCAGTTCTTC. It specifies CASTNLGEGNEQFF.

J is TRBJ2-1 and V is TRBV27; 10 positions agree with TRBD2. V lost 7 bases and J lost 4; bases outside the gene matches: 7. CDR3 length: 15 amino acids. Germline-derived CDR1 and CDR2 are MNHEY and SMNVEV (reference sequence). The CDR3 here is CASNTGLAAYNEQFF. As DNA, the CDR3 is TGTGCCAGCAACACAGGACTAGCGGCTTACAATGAGCAGTTCTTC.

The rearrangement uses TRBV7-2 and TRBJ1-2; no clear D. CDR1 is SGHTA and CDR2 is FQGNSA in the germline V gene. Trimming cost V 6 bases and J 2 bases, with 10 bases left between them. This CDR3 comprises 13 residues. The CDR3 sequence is CASSLTENYGYTF. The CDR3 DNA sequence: TGTGCCAGCAGTCTCACAGAGAACTATGGCTACACCTTC.

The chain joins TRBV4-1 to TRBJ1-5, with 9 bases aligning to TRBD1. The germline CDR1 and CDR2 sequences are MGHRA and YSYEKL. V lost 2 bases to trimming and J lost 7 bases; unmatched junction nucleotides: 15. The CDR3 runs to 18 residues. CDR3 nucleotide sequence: TGCGCCAGCAGCCAAACGACGGGACAGGGTGGACTCGGACAGCCCCAGCATTTT. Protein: CASSQTTGQGGLGQPQHF.

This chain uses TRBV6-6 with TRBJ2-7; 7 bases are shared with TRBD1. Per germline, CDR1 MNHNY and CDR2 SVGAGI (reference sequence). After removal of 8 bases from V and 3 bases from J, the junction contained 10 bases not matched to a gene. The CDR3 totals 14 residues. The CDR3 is CASCSVGGIYEQYF. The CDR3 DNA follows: TGTGCCAGCTGTTCCGTAGGGGGCATCTACGAGCAGTACTTC.

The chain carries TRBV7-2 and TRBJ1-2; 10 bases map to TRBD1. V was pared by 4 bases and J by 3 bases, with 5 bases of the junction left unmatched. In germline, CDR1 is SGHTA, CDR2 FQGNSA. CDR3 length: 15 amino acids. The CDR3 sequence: CASSSRTGGDYGYTF. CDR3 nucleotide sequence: TGTGCCAGCAGCTCCCGGACAGGGGGGGACTATGGCTACACCTTC.

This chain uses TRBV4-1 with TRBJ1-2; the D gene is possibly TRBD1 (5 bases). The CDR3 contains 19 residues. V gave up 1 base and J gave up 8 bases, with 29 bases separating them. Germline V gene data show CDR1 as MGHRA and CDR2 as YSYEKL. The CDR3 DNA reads TGCGCCAGCAGCCAAGCCCCTTGGGGCGAATCGAGGGGAGGGTGGGGCTACACCTTC. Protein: CASSQAPWGESRGGWGYTF.

DNA of the CDR3: TGTGCCAGCAGCCAGCCGGGACTAGCGGGGGTCACCGGGGAGCTGTTTTTT. Translated, it gives CASSQPGLAGVTGELFF. The V gene is TRBV4-2, the J gene TRBJ2-2, with 14 bases lining up with TRBD2. Germline values: CDR1 LGHNA, CDR2 YNFKEQ. With 3 bases clipped from V and 4 bases from J, the junction kept 4 bases outside the gene matches. CDR3 length: 17 residues.

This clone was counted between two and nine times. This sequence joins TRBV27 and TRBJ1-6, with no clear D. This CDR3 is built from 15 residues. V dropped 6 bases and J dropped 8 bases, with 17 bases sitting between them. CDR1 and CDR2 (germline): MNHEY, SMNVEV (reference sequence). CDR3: CASRLFSQKDSPLHF. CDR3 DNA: TGTGCCAGCAGGTTGTTCTCTCAAAAGGATTCACCCCTCCACTTT.

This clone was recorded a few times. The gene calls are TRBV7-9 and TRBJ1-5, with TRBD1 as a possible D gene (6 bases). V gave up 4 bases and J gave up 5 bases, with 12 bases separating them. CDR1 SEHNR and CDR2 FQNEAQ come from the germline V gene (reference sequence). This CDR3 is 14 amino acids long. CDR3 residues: CASSSGVLDQPQHF. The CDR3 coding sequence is TGTGCCAGCAGCTCAGGGGTCCTCGATCAGCCCCAGCATTTT. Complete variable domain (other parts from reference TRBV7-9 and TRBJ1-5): DTGVSQNPRHKITKRGQNVTFRCDPISEHNRLYWYRQTLGQGPEFLTYFQNEAQLEKSRLLSDRFSAERPKGSFSTLEIQRTEQGDSAMYLCASSSGVLDQPQHFGDGTRLSIL.

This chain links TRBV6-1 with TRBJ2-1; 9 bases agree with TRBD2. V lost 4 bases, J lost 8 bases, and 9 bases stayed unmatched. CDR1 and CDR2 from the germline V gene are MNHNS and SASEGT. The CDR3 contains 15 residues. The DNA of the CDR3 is TGTGCCAGCAGTGTATATAGCGGGGGATACGATGAGCAGTTCTTC. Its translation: CASSVYSGGYDEQFF.

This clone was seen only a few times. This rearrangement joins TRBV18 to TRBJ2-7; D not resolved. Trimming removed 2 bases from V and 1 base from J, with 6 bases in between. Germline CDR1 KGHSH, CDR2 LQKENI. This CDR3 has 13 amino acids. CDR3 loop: CASSPGQSYEQYF. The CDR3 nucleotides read TGTGCCAGCTCACCAGGGCAGTCCTACGAGCAGTACTTC.

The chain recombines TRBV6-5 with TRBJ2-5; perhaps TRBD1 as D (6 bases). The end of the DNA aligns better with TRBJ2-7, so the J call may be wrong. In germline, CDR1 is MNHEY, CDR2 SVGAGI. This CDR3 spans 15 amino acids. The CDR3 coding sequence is TGTGCCAGCAGTTACCGCAGGGGTATTTCCTACGAGCAGTACTTC. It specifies CASSYRRGISYEQYF.

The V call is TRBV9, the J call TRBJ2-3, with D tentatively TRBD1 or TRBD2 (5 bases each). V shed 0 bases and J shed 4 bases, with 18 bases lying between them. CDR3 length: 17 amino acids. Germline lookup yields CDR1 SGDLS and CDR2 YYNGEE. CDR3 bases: TGTGCCAGCAGCGTAGGTGGGGGAGTCGGTCGCGCAGATACGCAGTATTTT. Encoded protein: CASSVGGGVGRADTQYF.

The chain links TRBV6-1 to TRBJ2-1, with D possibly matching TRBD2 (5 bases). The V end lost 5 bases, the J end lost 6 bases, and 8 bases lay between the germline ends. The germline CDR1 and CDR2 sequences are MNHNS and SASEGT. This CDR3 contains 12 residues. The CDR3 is CASSWERNEQFF. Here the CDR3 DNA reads TGTGCCAGCAGTTGGGAGCGCAATGAGCAGTTCTTC.

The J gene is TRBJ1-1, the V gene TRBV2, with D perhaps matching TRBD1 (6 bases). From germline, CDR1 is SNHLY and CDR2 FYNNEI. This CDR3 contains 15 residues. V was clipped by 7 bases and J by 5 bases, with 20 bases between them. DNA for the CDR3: TGTGCCAGCATTCTTGGAGGGGGGAAGGGTACTGAAGCTTTCTTT. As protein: CASILGGGKGTEAFF.

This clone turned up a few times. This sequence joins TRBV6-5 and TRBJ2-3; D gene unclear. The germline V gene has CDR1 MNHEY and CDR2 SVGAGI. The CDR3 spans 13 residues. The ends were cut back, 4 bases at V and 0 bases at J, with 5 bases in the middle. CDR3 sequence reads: CASSLDSTDTQYF. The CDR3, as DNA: TGTGCCAGCAGTTTGGACAGCACAGATACGCAGTATTTT.

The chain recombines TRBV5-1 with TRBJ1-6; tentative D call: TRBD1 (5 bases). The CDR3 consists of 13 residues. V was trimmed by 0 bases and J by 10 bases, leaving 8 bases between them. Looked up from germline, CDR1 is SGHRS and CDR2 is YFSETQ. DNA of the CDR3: TGCGCCAGCAGCTTGGGCAGGGAATCACCCCTCCACTTT. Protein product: CASSLGRESPLHF. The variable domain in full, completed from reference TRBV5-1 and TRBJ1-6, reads KAGVTQTPRYLIKTRGQQVTLSCSPISGHRSVSWYQQTPGQGLQFLFEYFSETQRNKGNFPGRFSGRQFSNSRSEMNVSTLELGDSALYLCASSLGRESPLHFGNGTRLTVT.